This entry lists 10 T cell receptor beta chains sequenced from one sample in a study of T cells expressing NK-cell markers. TCRdb re-analyzed the 5' RACE reads; it lists each CDR3 protein once, without DNA. The listing records roughly 430,000 distinct CDR3 sequences. Specimen: blood T cells: a sorted CD56 or NKG2C T cell subset, CD4+ or CD8+ T cells, or bulk PBMC T cells (not recorded which). The receptors here all came from a woman between 18 and 75 years old in good health.

The rearrangement joins TRBV7-8 to TRBJ2-1; there is no DNA to check the TCRdb D call of TRBD2. Germline loops: CDR1 SGHVS, CDR2 FQNEAQ. The CDR3 is 18 amino acids. CDR3 sequence: CASSLALLRLAGTSEQFF.

This chain's CDR3 is CASIDRALNTEAFF. The chain combines TRBV2 with TRBJ1-1. Germline lookup yields CDR1 SNHLY and CDR2 FYNNEI. The CDR3 consists of 14 residues. Full variable domain (missing parts from reference TRBV2 and TRBJ1-1): EPEVTQTPSHQVTQMGQEVILRCVPISNHLYFYWYRQILGQKVEFLVSFYNNEISEKSEIFDDQFSVERPDGSNFTLKIRSTKLEDSAMYFCASIDRALNTEAFFGQGTRLTVV.

The rearrangement uses TRBV30 and TRBJ1-3. The CDR3 totals 11 residues. The V gene's germline CDR1 is GTSNPN and CDR2 SVGIG (reference sequence). The CDR3: CAWDTGNTIYF.

This chain connects TRBV7-2 to TRBJ1-1. This CDR3 contains 12 residues. Germline lookup yields CDR1 SGHTA and CDR2 FQGNSA. CDR3 sequence reads: CASSLARREAFF.

The V call is TRBV20-1, the J call TRBJ2-7; absent DNA, TCRdb's TRBD2 call cannot be checked. Germline CDR1 is DFQATT and CDR2 is SNEGSKA (reference sequence). The CDR3 runs to 14 residues. CDR3: CSAVLASAAYEQYF.

The chain has TRBV29-1 and TRBJ2-3. The CDR3 totals 11 residues. Germline CDR1 and CDR2: SQVTM and ANQGSEA. The CDR3 sequence is CSAPSTDTQYF.

J is TRBJ2-1 and V is TRBV30; the TCRdb D gene call, TRBD2, has no DNA to confirm it. Germline CDR1 is GTSNPN and CDR2 is SVGIG (reference sequence). There are 17 residues in the CDR3. CDR3 sequence: CAWSVTPFSGRIFEQFF.

The rearrangement joins TRBV6-5 to TRBJ1-5. This CDR3 is 15 amino acids long. Germline V gives CDR1 MNHEY, CDR2 SVGAGI. CDR3 sequence reads: CASSYSVNSNQPQHF.

The V gene is TRBV12-3 or TRBV12-4, the J gene TRBJ1-5. This CDR3 comprises 14 residues. The CDR3 sequence is CASSFGQLDQPQHF.

V gene TRBV4-3 combines with J gene TRBJ2-3. Germline V CDR1 and CDR2: LGHNA, YSLEER. CDR3 length: 15 residues. CDR3 protein: CASSQDGWRTDTQYF.